These 7 T cell receptor beta chains were all obtained from the same sample, sequenced in a study of a mutant IDH1 vaccine in newly diagnosed glioma. Time point: week 47, end of study. Doses comprised 300 ug of mutant IDH1 20-mer peptide each, plus topical imiquimod. Some clones are missing from TCRdb's copy, which holds only in-frame ones; the method was immunoSEQ multiplex PCR. The data contain about 94,000 clones, roughly nine tenths of them singletons. No antigens are known for them. Sample: PBMCs, taken from a glioma patient whose treatment included an IDH1 peptide vaccine. The receptor source for this set is a woman between 45 and 65 years old with glioma.

This clone was counted a single time. Other DNA sequences of this sample code for an identical CDR3. This rearrangement joins TRBV5-4 to TRBJ2-5, with 8 bases that match TRBD1. V was clipped by 3 bases and J by 4 bases; unmatched bases: 8. Germline V lookup: CDR1 SGHNT, CDR2 YYREEE (reference sequence). The CDR3 contains 15 residues. CDR3 sequence reads: CASSSPGGTRETQYF. CDR3 in DNA: TGTGCCAGCAGCTCTCCAGGGGGCACGAGAGAGACCCAGTACTTC.

The rearrangement joins TRBV5-1 to TRBJ2-5; 7 positions agree with TRBD1. Losses at the gene ends were 3 bases for V and 2 bases for J; bases not matched to a gene: 4. From germline, CDR1 is SGHRS and CDR2 YFSETQ. The CDR3 length is 14 residues. CDR3: CASSWGQRQETQYF. CDR3 in DNA: TGCGCCAGCAGCTGGGGACAGCGACAAGAGACCCAGTACTTC.

The chain joins TRBV19 to TRBJ1-5, with 7 bases lining up with TRBD1. The V segment lost 6 bases and the J segment 2 bases; nucleotides outside the gene matches: 7. From germline, CDR1 is LNHDA and CDR2 SQIVND (reference sequence). The CDR3 covers 15 residues. CDR3 DNA sequence: TGTGCCAGTAGCCTCGACAGGGCTGGCAATCAGCCCCAGCATTTT. It translates to CASSLDRAGNQPQHF.

The rearrangement joins TRBV6-6 to TRBJ1-5, with 8 bases that match TRBD1. The CDR3 loop spans 14 amino acids. V was clipped by 6 bases and J by 0 bases; unmatched bases: 1. The germline V gene encodes CDR1 MNHNY and CDR2 SVGAGI (reference sequence). Written as DNA, the CDR3 is TGTGCCAGCAGGGGACAGGTTAGCAATCAGCCCCAGCATTTT. Its translation is CASRGQVSNQPQHF.

The rearrangement joins TRBV6-4 to TRBJ1-5; unclear D gene. CDR3 length: 18 amino acids. V lost 2 bases, J lost 0 bases, and 17 bases lay in between. Germline V gives CDR1 MRHNA, CDR2 SNTAGT. CDR3 sequence reads: CASSDEGKRTYSNQPQHF. CDR3 coding DNA: TGTGCCAGCAGTGACGAGGGTAAAAGGACTTATAGCAATCAGCCCCAGCATTTT.

This clone was observed a single time. The CDR3 region has the DNA TGTGCCAGCAGCTTTGGGACAGCGATCACAGATACGCAGTATTTT. It codes for CASSFGTAITDTQYF. The chain recombines TRBV7-9 with TRBJ2-3, with 7 bases matching TRBD1. The germline CDR1 and CDR2 sequences are SEHNR and FQNEAQ (reference sequence). V lost 3 bases and J lost 2; bases outside the gene matches: 5. The CDR3 consists of 15 residues. The full variable domain, in which reference TRBV7-9 and TRBJ2-3 provide the parts outside the CDR3, is DTGVSQNPRHKITKRGQNVTFRCDPISEHNRLYWYRQTLGQGPEFLTYFQNEAQLEKSRLLSDRFSAERPKGSFSTLEIQRTEQGDSAMYLCASSFGTAITDTQYFGPGTRLTVL.

This chain connects TRBV27 to TRBJ1-1; D unresolved. Looked up from germline, CDR1 is MNHEY and CDR2 is SMNVEV (reference sequence). Trimming cost V 8 bases and J 4 bases, with 11 bases left between them. This CDR3 has 12 residues. The CDR3 region is CASGLGSTEAFF. The CDR3 DNA follows: TGTGCCAGCGGCCTCGGGAGCACTGAAGCTTTCTTT.